This TCR beta chain was identified during a study of long-term antiretroviral therapy in people with HIV. Study results and caveats: Regardless of time point, clones expanded before ART dominated the repertoire.

An immunoSEQ assay, version v3.0, was performed at survey level. The data were produced by immunoSEQ multiplex PCR, yet TCRdb's version contains in-frame clones alone and is incomplete. Seen here are about 31,000 clones, 90% observed once, and the top ten hold 4% to 4.5%. In its sample, this clone was seen a few times. Its antigen remains unknown. The CDR3 consists of 14 residues. V lost 3 bases and J lost 7; bases outside the gene matches: 5. Germline V gene lookup returns CDR1 LNHDA and CDR2 SQIVND (reference sequence). The clonotype originates from a woman between 40 and 50 years old with HIV. The sample consisted of unsorted PBMCs, taken more than 5 years after starting antiretroviral therapy. This rearrangement joins TRBV19 to TRBJ2-7; TRBD1 agrees at 11 bases. As DNA, the CDR3 is TGTGCCAGTAGTATCGGACAGGGGGCGGGGGAGCAGTACTTC. Translation: CASSIGQGAGEQYF.